The 3 T cell receptor beta chains in this list originate from one sample, sequenced in a study of siplizumab effects on memory and regulatory T cells. TCRdb keeps only in-frame clones here, not all; method: immunoSEQ multiplex PCR. Counted here are approximately 75,000 clones, 93% occurring once; the ten biggest clones make up roughly 5%. Sequencing input: CD8+ T cells sorted from blood. The receptors derive from a human donor in good health.

The rearrangement links TRBV27 to TRBJ2-1, with TRBD1 identical over 9 bases. Germline V gives CDR1 MNHEY, CDR2 SMNVEV (reference sequence). The junction had 16 bases not matched to a gene; V was cut back by 5 bases and J by 2 bases. The CDR3 covers 19 residues. The CDR3 nucleotides are TGTGCCAGCAGTCCGTCCGGAGACGACAGGGGGTCCCCCTACAATGAGCAGTTCTTC. Its translation: CASSPSGDDRGSPYNEQFF.

The chain combines TRBV11-2 with TRBJ2-3, with 9 nucleotides matching TRBD2. Per the germline V gene, CDR1 is SGHAT and CDR2 is FQNNGV. The CDR3 runs 17 residues. The V segment lost 0 bases and the J segment 6 bases; nucleotides outside the gene matches: 10. As DNA, the CDR3 is TGTGCCAGCAGCTTAGATTTAGCGGGGGCGGCAGGGGATACGCAGTATTTT. It codes for CASSLDLAGAAGDTQYF.

The count of this clone is one. The chain recombines TRBV25-1 with TRBJ2-3; 7 nucleotides line up with TRBD1. CDR3 length: 14 amino acids. V was clipped by 6 bases and J by 0 bases; unmatched bases: 3. CDR1 and CDR2 (germline): MGHDK, SYGVNS. CDR3 in amino acids: CASRRQGSTDTQYF. CDR3 in DNA: TGTGCCAGCAGGAGACAGGGCAGCACAGATACGCAGTATTTT.